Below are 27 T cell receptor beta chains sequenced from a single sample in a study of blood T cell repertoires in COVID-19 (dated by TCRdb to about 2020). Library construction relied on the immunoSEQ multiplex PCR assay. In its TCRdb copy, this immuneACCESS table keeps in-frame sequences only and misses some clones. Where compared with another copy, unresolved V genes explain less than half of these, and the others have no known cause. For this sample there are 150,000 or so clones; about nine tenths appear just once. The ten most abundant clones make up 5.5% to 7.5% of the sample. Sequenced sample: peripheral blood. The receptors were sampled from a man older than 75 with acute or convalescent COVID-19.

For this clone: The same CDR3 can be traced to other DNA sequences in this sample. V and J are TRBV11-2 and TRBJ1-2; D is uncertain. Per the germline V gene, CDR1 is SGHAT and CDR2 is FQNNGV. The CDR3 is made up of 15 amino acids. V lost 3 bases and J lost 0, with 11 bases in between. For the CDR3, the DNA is TGTGCCAGCAGCTTCGGGTCCGGCCCTAACTATGGCTACACCTTC. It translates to CASSFGSGPNYGYTF.

For the CDR3, the DNA is TGTGCCAGCAGCCAAGTCTATGGGGGGACTGAAGCTTTCTTT. It specifies CASSQVYGGTEAFF. This chain joins TRBV16 and TRBJ1-1, with D perhaps TRBD1 (5 bases). Germline V CDR1 and CDR2: KGHSY, FQNENV. Trimming pared 2 bases from V and 5 bases from J, leaving 12 bases between. The CDR3 has 14 amino acids.

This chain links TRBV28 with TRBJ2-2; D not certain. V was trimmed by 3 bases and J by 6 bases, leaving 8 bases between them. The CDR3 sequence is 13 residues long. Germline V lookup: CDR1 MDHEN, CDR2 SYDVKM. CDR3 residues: CASSFVRAGELFF. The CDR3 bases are TGTGCCAGCAGTTTCGTACGGGCCGGGGAGCTGTTTTTT.

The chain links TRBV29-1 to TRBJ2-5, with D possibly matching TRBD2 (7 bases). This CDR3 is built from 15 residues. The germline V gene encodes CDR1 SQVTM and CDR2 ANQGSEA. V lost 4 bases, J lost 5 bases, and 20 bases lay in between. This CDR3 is CSVGPKTGGWETQYF. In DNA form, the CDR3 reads TGCAGCGTTGGCCCCAAAACGGGGGGCTGGGAGACCCAGTACTTC. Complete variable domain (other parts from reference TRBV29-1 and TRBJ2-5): SAVISQKPSRDICQRGTSLTIQCQVDSQVTMMFWYRQQPGQSLTLIATANQGSEATYESGFVIDKFPISRPNLTFSTLTVSNMSPEDSSIYLCSVGPKTGGWETQYFGPGTRLLVL.

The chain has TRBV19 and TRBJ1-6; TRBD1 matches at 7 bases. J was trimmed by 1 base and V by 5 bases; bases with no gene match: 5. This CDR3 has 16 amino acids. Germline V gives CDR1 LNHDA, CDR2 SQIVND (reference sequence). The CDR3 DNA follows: TGTGCCAGTAGTTCCGAGGGACAGTCCTATAATTCACCCCTCCACTTT. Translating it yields CASSSEGQSYNSPLHF.

For the CDR3, the DNA is TGTGCCAGCAGCCGGGCTACAGGGTCCCAAGAGACCCAGTACTTC. Its protein product is CASSRATGSQETQYF. The V call is TRBV28, the J call TRBJ2-5, with a tentative D call TRBD1 (6 bases). Per germline, CDR1 MDHEN and CDR2 SYDVKM. The CDR3 loop spans 15 amino acids. V was trimmed by 6 bases and J by 1 base, leaving 15 bases between them.

CDR3 sequence (DNA): TGTGCCAGCAGACCCGGGGGAGGGCCATACAATGAGCAGTTCTTC. Translation: CASRPGGGPYNEQFF. The gene calls are TRBV6-5 and TRBJ2-1; TRBD2 matches 7 bases. Germline trimming cut 6 bases from V and 4 bases from J; bases unmatched to any gene: 9. Germline CDR1 MNHEY, CDR2 SVGAGI. This CDR3 comprises 15 residues.

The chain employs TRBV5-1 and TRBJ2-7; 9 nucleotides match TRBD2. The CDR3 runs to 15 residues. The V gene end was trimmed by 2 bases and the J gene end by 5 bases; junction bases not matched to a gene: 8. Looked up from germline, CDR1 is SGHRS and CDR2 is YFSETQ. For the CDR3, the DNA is TGCGCCAGCAGCTTCAGAGCGGGAGGCCCTGACGAGCAGTACTTC. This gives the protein CASSFRAGGPDEQYF.

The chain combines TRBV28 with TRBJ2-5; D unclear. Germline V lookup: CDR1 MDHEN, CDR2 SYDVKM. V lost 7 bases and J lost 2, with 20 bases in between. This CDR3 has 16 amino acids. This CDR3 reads CASNKKVSRRQETQYF. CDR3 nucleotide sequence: TGTGCCAGCAACAAAAAGGTCTCGCGGCGACAAGAGACCCAGTACTTC.

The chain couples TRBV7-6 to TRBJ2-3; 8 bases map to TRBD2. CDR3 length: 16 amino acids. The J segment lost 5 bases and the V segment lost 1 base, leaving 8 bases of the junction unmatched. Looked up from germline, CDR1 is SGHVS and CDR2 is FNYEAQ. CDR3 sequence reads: CASSLEGGGRGDTQYF. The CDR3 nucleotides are TGTGCCAGCAGCTTAGAAGGCGGGGGGCGGGGAGATACGCAGTATTTT.

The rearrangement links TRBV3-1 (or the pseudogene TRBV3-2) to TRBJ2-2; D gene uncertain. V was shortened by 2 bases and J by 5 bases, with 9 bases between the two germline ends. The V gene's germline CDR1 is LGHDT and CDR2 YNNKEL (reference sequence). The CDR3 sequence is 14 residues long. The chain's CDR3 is CASSQYEFTGELFF. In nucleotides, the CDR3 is TGTGCCAGCAGCCAATACGAGTTTACCGGGGAGCTGTTTTTT.

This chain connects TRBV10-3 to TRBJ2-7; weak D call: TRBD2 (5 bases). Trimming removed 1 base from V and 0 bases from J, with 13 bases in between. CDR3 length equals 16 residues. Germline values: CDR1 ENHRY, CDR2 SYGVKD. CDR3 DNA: TGTGCCATCAGTGAGTGGCGGAGCGGCAGCTCCTACGAGCAGTACTTC. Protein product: CAISEWRSGSSYEQYF.

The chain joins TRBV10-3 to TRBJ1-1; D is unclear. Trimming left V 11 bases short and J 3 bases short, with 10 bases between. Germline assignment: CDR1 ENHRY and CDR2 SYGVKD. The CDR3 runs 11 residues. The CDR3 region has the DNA TGTGCCTCCTCCTGGCACACTGAAGCTTTCTTT. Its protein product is CASSWHTEAFF.

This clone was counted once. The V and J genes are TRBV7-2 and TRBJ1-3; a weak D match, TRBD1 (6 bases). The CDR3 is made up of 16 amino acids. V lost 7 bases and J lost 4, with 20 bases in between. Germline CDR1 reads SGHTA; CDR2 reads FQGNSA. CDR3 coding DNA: TGTGCCAGCACCCCATCCAGGGGCGCCTCAGGAAACACCATATATTTT. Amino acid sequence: CASTPSRGASGNTIYF.

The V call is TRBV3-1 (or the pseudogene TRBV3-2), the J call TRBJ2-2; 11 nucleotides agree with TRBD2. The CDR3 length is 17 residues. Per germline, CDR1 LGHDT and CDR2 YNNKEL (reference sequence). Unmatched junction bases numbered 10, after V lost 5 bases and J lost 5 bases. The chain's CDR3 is CASSYLAGGPRTGELFF. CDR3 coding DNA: TGTGCCAGCAGCTATTTAGCGGGAGGGCCGCGGACCGGGGAGCTGTTTTTT.

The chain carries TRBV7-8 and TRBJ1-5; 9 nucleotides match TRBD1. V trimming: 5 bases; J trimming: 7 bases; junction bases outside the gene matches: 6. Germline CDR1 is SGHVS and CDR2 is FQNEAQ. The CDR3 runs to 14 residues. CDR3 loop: CASSPRTGEQPQHF. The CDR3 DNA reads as TGTGCCAGCAGCCCCCGGACAGGGGAACAGCCCCAGCATTTT.

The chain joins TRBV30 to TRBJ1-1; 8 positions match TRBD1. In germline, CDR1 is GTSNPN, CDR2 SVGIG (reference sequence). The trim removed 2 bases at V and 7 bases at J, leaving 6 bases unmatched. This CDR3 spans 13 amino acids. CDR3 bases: TGTGCCTGGAGTACTCAGGGGGCTAGTGAAGCTTTCTTT. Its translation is CAWSTQGASEAFF.

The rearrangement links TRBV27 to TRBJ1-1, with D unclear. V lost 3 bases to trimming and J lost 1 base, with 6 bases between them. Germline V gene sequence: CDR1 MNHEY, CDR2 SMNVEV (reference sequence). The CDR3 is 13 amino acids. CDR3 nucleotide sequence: TGTGCCAGCAGTTTTTCCAAGAACACTGAAGCTTTCTTT. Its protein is CASSFSKNTEAFF.

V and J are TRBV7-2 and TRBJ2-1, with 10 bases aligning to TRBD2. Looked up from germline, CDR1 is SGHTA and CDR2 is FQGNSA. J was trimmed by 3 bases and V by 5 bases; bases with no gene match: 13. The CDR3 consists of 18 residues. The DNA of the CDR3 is TGTGCCAGCAGCCGGAAAGCGGGGGGGCCCTACTTCTACAATGAGCAGTTCTTC. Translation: CASSRKAGGPYFYNEQFF.

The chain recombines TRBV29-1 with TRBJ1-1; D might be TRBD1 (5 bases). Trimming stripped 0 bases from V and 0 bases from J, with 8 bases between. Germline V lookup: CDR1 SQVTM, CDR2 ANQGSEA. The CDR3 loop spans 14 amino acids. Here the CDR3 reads CSVEDRGMNTEAFF. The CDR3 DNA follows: TGCAGCGTTGAAGATAGGGGTATGAACACTGAAGCTTTCTTT. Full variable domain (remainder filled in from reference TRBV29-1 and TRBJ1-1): SAVISQKPSRDICQRGTSLTIQCQVDSQVTMMFWYRQQPGQSLTLIATANQGSEATYESGFVIDKFPISRPNLTFSTLTVSNMSPEDSSIYLCSVEDRGMNTEAFFGQGTRLTVV.

For the CDR3, the DNA is TGTGCCAGCAGTGAGGGGGCGCTCGGTGAAAAACTGTTTTTT. Encoded protein: CASSEGALGEKLFF. J is TRBJ1-4 and V is TRBV25-1, with D perhaps matching TRBD1 (6 bases). The CDR3 contains 14 residues. V was trimmed by 3 bases and J by 7 bases, leaving 12 bases between them. Germline lookup yields CDR1 MGHDK and CDR2 SYGVNS.

The CDR3 sequence: CASSSGTSLNTGELFF. CDR3 nucleotide sequence: TGTGCCAGCAGCTCCGGGACTAGCCTGAACACCGGGGAGCTGTTTTTT. This sequence joins TRBV7-9 and TRBJ2-2, with 9 bases identical to TRBD2. CDR3 length: 16 residues. Germline lookup yields CDR1 SEHNR and CDR2 FQNEAQ (reference sequence). V was pared by 4 bases and J by 1 base, with 4 bases of the junction left unmatched. The complete variable domain, with remaining parts taken from reference TRBV7-9 and TRBJ2-2, reads DTGVSQNPRHKITKRGQNVTFRCDPISEHNRLYWYRQTLGQGPEFLTYFQNEAQLEKSRLLSDRFSAERPKGSFSTLEIQRTEQGDSAMYLCASSSGTSLNTGELFFGEGSRLTVL.

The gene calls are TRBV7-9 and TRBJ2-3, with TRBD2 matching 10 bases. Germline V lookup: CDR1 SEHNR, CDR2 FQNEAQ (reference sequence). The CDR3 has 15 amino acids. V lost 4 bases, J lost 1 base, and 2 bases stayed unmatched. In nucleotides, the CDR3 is TGTGCCAGCAGCTCAGGACTAGCGGGCACAGATACGCAGTATTTT. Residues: CASSSGLAGTDTQYF. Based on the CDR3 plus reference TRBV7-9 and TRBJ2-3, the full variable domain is DTGVSQNPRHKITKRGQNVTFRCDPISEHNRLYWYRQTLGQGPEFLTYFQNEAQLEKSRLLSDRFSAERPKGSFSTLEIQRTEQGDSAMYLCASSSGLAGTDTQYFGPGTRLTVL.

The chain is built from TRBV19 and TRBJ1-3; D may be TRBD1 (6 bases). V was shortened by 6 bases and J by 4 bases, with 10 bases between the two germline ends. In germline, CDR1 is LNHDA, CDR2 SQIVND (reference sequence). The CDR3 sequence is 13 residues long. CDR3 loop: CASRGRGGNTIYF. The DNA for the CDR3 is TGTGCCAGTAGGGGCAGGGGAGGAAACACCATATATTTT.

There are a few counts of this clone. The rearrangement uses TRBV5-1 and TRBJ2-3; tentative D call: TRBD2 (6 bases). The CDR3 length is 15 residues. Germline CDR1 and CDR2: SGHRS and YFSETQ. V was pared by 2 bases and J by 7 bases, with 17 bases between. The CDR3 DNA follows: TGCGCCAGCAGCTTCGGGGGAACGACTACGAATACGCAGTATTTT. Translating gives CASSFGGTTTNTQYF.

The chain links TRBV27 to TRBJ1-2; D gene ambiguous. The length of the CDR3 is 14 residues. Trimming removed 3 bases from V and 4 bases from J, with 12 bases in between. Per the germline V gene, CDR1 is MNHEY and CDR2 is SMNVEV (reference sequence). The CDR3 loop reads CASSFSRQSYGYTF. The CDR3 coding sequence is TGTGCCAGCAGTTTCTCGAGGCAGTCCTATGGCTACACCTTC.

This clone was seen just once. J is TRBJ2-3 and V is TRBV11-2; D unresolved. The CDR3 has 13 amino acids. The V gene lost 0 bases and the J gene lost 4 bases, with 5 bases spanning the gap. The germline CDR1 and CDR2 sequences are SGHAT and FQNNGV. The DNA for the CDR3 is TGTGCCAGCAGCTTAGAGAGAGCAGATACGCAGTATTTT. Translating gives CASSLERADTQYF.